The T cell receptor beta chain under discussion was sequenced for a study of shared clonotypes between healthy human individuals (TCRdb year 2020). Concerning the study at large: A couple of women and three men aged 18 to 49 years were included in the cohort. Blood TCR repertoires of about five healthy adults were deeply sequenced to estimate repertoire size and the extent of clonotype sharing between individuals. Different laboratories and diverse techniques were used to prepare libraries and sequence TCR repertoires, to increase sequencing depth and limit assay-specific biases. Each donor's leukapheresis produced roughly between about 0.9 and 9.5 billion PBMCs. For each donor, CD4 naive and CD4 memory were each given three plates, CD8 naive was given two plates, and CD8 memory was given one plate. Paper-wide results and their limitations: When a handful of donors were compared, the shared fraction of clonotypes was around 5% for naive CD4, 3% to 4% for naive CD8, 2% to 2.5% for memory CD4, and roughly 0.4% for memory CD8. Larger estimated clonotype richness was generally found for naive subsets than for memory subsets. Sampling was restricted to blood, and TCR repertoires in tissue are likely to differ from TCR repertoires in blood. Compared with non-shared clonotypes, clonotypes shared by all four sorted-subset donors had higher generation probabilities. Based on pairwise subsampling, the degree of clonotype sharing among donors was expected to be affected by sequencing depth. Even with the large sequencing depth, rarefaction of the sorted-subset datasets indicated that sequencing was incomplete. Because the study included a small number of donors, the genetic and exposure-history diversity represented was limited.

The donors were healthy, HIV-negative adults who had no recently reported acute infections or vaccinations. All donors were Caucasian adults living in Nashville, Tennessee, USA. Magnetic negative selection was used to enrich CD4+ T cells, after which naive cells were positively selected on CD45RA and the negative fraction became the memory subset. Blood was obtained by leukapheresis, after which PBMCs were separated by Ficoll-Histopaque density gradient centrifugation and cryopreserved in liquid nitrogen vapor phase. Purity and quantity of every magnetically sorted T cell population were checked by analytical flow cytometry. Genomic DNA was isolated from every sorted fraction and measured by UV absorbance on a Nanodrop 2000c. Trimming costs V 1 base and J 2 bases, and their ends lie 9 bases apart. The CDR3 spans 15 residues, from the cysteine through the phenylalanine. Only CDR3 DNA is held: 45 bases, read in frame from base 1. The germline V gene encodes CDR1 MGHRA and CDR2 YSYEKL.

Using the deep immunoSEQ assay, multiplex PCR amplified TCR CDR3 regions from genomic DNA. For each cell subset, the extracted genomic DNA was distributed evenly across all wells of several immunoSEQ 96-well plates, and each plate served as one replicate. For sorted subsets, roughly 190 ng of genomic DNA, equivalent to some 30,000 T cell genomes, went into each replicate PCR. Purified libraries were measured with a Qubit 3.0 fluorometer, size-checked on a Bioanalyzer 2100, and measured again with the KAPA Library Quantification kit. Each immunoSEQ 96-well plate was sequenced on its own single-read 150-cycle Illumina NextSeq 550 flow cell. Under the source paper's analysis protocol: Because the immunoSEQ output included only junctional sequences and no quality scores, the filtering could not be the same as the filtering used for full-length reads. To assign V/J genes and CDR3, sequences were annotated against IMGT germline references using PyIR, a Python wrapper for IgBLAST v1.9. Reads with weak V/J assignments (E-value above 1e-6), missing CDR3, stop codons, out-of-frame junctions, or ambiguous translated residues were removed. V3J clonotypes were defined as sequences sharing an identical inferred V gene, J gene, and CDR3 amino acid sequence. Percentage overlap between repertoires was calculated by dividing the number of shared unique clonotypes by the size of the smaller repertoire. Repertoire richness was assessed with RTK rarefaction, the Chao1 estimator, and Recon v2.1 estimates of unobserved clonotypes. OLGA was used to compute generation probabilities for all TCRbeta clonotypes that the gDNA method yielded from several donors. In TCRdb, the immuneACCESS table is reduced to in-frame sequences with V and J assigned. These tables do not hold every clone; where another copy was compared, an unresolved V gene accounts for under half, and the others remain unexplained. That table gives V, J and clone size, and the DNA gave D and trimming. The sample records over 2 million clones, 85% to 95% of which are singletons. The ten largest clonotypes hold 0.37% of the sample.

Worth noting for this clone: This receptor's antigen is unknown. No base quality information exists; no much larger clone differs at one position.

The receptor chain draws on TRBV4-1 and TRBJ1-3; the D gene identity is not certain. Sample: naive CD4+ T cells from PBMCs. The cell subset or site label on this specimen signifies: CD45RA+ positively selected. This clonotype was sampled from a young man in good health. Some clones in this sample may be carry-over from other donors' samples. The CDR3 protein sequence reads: CASSQGVIPGNTIYF. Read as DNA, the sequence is TGCGCCAGCAGCCAAGGAGTTATCCCTGGAAACACCATATATTTT.